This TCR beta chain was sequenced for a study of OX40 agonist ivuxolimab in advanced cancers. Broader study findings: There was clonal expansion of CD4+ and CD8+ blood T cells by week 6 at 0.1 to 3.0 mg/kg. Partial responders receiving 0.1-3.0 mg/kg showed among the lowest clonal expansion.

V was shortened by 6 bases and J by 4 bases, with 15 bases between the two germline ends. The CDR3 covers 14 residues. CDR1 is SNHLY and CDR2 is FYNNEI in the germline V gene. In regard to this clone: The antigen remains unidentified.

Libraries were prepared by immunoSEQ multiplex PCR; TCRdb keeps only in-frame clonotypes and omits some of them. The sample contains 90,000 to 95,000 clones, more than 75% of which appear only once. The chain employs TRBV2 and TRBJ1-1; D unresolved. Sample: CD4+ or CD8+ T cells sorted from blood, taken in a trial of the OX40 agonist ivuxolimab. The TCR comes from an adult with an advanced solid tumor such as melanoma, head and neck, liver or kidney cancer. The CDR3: CASSLGPLGTEAFF. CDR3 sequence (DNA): TGTGCCAGCAGCCTCGGGCCCTTGGGCACTGAAGCTTTCTTT. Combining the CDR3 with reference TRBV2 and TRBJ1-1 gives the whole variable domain EPEVTQTPSHQVTQMGQEVILRCVPISNHLYFYWYRQILGQKVEFLVSFYNNEISEKSEIFDDQFSVERPDGSNFTLKIRSTKLEDSAMYFCASSLGPLGTEAFFGQGTRLTVV.